Each of the 4 T cell receptor beta chains below was sequenced from the same sample in a study of vaccination effects on CD4 cells after COVID-19. TCRdb's table, derived via immunoSEQ multiplex PCR, lists solely in-frame clones and lacks some. The table lists some 22,000 clones, roughly four fifths of them singletons. Sequencing was preceded by expansion of antigen-specific CD4+ T cells with viral peptide pools in the ViraFEST assay. A 10-day culture period preceded the isolation of CD4+ T cells. It was two doses of either the BNT162b2 or mRNA-1273 vaccine that participants received. No antigen is known for these receptors. The sequenced sample was CD4+ T cells from PBMCs cultured with HCoV-229E spike peptides, obtained after COVID-19 vaccination. The receptors were gathered from a human donor who received a COVID-19 vaccine.

Only a few counts were recorded for this clone. The chain links TRBV18 to TRBJ1-6; D ambiguous. Germline loops: CDR1 KGHSH, CDR2 LQKENI. This CDR3 contains 15 residues. Deletions cut 4 bases from V and 8 bases from J, with 15 bases between. CDR3 nucleotides: TGTGCCAGCTCACAGTACGAGGCAAGAGATTCACCCCTCCACTTT. Its protein is CASSQYEARDSPLHF. Supplemented by reference TRBV18 and TRBJ1-6, the full variable domain reads NAGVMQNPRHLVRRRGQEARLRCSPMKGHSHVYWYRQLPEEGLKFMVYLQKENIIDESGMPKERFSAEFPKEGPSILRIQQVVRGDSAAYFCASSQYEARDSPLHFGNGTRLTVT.

This clone was picked up one time. J is TRBJ2-3 and V is TRBV10-3; maybe TRBD1 (6 bases). V gave up 5 bases and J gave up 6 bases, with 18 bases separating them. The CDR3 totals 15 residues. Looked up from germline, CDR1 is ENHRY and CDR2 is SYGVKD. The DNA for the CDR3 is TGTGCCATCAGTAACTCACAGGGTTTGGCGGATACGCAGTATTTT. It encodes CAISNSQGLADTQYF.

The genes are TRBV19 and TRBJ2-4; 7 nucleotides match TRBD1. CDR3 size: 12 residues. V lost 7 bases, J lost 8 bases, and 5 bases stayed unmatched. Germline lookup yields CDR1 LNHDA and CDR2 SQIVND (reference sequence). The CDR3 is CASKTQGDIQYF. CDR3 bases: TGTGCCAGTAAAACGCAGGGGGACATTCAGTACTTC.

The chain joins TRBV5-1 to TRBJ1-1; D not resolved. Looked up from germline, CDR1 is SGHRS and CDR2 is YFSETQ. There are 16 residues in the CDR3. Trimming took 1 base from V and 1 from J, leaving 14 bases between them. The CDR3 DNA reads as TGCGCCAGCAGCTTGATCTCAGACATTAAGAACACTGAAGCTTTCTTT. Translating it yields CASSLISDIKNTEAFF.